This T cell receptor beta chain was sequenced during a study of blood T cell repertoires in COVID-19. The overall study: Acute and convalescent COVID-19 specimens originated in the United States, Italy and Spain. PBMCs, B-cell-depleted T cells, or T cells provided the cDNA or gDNA that made up the material.

Losses at the gene ends were 2 bases for V and 2 bases for J; bases not matched to a gene: 4. In germline, CDR1 is LGHNA, CDR2 YNFKEQ. This CDR3 spans 16 amino acids. Original data processing: Reference gene primer amplification gave nucleated cell count estimates. Only in-frame clones appear in the TCRdb table, and some are missing; sequencing was by immunoSEQ multiplex PCR. The V and J calls and clone size were taken over from that table, and D and trimming were inferred from the DNA. The data contain roughly 200,000 clones, approximately 85% of them singletons. There are a few counts of this clone.

J is TRBJ2-3 and V is TRBV4-2; TRBD2 matches at 10 bases. The sequence was obtained from a woman aged 60-75 years with acute or convalescent COVID-19. The sequenced material came from peripheral blood. CDR3 nucleotide sequence: TGTGCCAGCAGCCAACAACTAGCGGGAAACACAGATACGCAGTATTTT. This translates into CASSQQLAGNTDTQYF.